This T cell receptor beta chain was retrieved from a study of cytomegalovirus exposure and HLA in healthy donors. Points from the study as a whole: V- and J-gene trimming in TCR beta was tied to a missense DCLRE1C variant by an analysis performed later.

Germline V CDR1 and CDR2: SNHLY, FYNNEI. CDR3 size: 14 residues. The V and J ends lost 4 bases and 3 bases respectively, with 13 bases between them. Primers included in the PCR were 60 Vbeta and 13 Jbeta primers. This table comes from immunoSEQ multiplex PCR, and its TCRdb copy is limited to in-frame clones, with some not included. The repertoire table contains around 210,000 clones. Regarding this clone: Its matching antigen is unknown.

The sequencing input was PBMCs. The receptor's source is a girl aged 2-9 years in good health and CMV-seropositive. V usage is TRBV2 and J usage is TRBJ2-7; D perhaps matches TRBD1 (6 bases). The CDR3 region is CASSVRGTDYEQYF. The CDR3 bases are TGTGCCAGCAGTGTTAGGGGGACGGACTACGAGCAGTACTTC.